The 25 T cell receptor beta chains given below trace back to one sample, sequenced in a study of T cell repertoires in cytomegalovirus infection. These receptors have no identified antigens. One entry per CDR3 protein results from TCRdb running MiXCR on the reads. The data hold around 360,000 distinct CDR3 sequences, with roughly 34% observed a single time. The specimen was cultured PBMCs, collected from culture after CMV antigen stimulation. The receptors come from a human donor in good health (CMV status not recorded). Some clones in this sample may be carry-over from other donors' samples.

V and J are TRBV20-1 and TRBJ2-1; TRBD1 matches 8 bases. Unmatched junction bases numbered 15, after V lost 1 base and J lost 1 base. The CDR3 consists of 19 residues. Per germline, CDR1 DFQATT and CDR2 SNEGSKA (reference sequence). In DNA, the CDR3 is TGCAGTGCTAGAGGGAGGGCAGGGGGCAGAGGCGGTTCCTACAATGAGCAGTTCTTC. It encodes CSARGRAGGRGGSYNEQFF.

The sample holds a few counts of this clonotype. The V call is TRBV11-1, the J call TRBJ2-2, with 7 bases identical to TRBD2. CDR1 and CDR2 (germline): SGHAT, FQDESV (reference sequence). With 2 bases clipped from V and 6 bases from J, the junction kept 9 bases outside the gene matches. The CDR3 spans 16 residues. CDR3 amino acids: CASSLPASGKAGELFF. The DNA for the CDR3 is TGTGCCAGCAGCTTACCGGCCAGCGGGAAGGCCGGGGAGCTGTTTTTT.

This rearrangement joins TRBV12-3 or TRBV12-4 to TRBJ2-3, with D perhaps given as TRBD1 or TRBD2 (5 bases each). The CDR3 loop spans 16 amino acids. Trimming cost V 6 bases and J 2 bases, with 18 bases left between them. CDR3 nucleotide sequence: TGTGCCAGCAGGTACGCCCGGGACGGGCCCACAGATACGCAGTATTTT. It translates to CASRYARDGPTDTQYF.

The sample holds a few counts of this clonotype. The CDR3 DNA reads TGTGCCAGCAGCTTAGTTGCGGATAGCACAGATACGCAGTATTTT. Its translation: CASSLVADSTDTQYF. The chain recombines TRBV7-2 with TRBJ2-3; D remains unclear. The CDR3 spans 15 residues. Germline CDR1 is SGHTA and CDR2 is FQGNSA. V was trimmed by 1 base and J by 0 bases, leaving 8 bases between them.

This clonotype came up many times. The chain recombines TRBV7-2 with TRBJ1-1; D not certain. V lost 6 bases, J lost 0 bases, and 11 bases lay in between. Germline CDR1 SGHTA, CDR2 FQGNSA. The CDR3 is 14 residues long. The DNA of the CDR3 is TGTGCCAGCAGTGGGTCTCTATTGAACACTGAAGCTTTCTTT. Translation gives CASSGSLLNTEAFF.

The chain has TRBV7-9 and TRBJ1-4; 9 bases map to TRBD1. The CDR3 has 16 residues. Germline CDR1 and CDR2: SEHNR and FQNEAQ (reference sequence). Trimming cost V 2 bases and J 5 bases; bases outside gene matches: 6. The CDR3 DNA reads as TGTGCCAGCAGCTTATACTCCGGGACAGGGAATGAAAAACTGTTTTTT. Amino acids: CASSLYSGTGNEKLFF. The whole variable domain, filled in from reference TRBV7-9 and TRBJ1-4, reads DTGVSQNPRHKITKRGQNVTFRCDPISEHNRLYWYRQTLGQGPEFLTYFQNEAQLEKSRLLSDRFSAERPKGSFSTLEIQRTEQGDSAMYLCASSLYSGTGNEKLFFGSGTQLSVL.

This clonotype has only a few counts. The genes are TRBV7-3 and TRBJ1-1; D not resolved. Germline V CDR1 and CDR2: SGHTA, FQGTGA. CDR3 length: 15 amino acids. Trimming stripped 4 bases from V and 0 bases from J, with 12 bases between. The CDR3 region has the DNA TGTGCCAGCAGCTCAGACGCTGCGCTGAACACTGAAGCTTTCTTT. Residues: CASSSDAALNTEAFF.

This clonotype was picked up a small number of times. The CDR3 spells CASSVTGRISDTQYF. The CDR3 region has the DNA TGTGCCAGTAGTGTAACAGGGCGGATCTCAGATACGCAGTATTTT. The genes are TRBV19 and TRBJ2-3; weak D call: TRBD1 (6 bases). Germline CDR1 reads LNHDA; CDR2 reads SQIVND (reference sequence). V shed 5 bases and J shed 4 bases, with 16 bases lying between them. CDR3 length: 15 residues. Together with reference TRBV19 and TRBJ2-3, the CDR3 gives the full variable domain: DGGITQSPKYLFRKEGQNVTLSCEQNLNHDAMYWYRQDPGQGLRLIYYSQIVNDFQKGDIAEGYSVSREKKESFPLTVTSAQKNPTAFYLCASSVTGRISDTQYFGPGTRLTVL.

The CDR3 here is CASSIAGTSTDTQYF. In DNA form, the CDR3 reads TGTGCCAGTAGTATAGCAGGGACTAGCACAGATACGCAGTATTTT. This sequence joins TRBV19 and TRBJ2-3, with D possibly matching TRBD2 (6 bases). Germline assignment: CDR1 LNHDA and CDR2 SQIVND (reference sequence). The CDR3 covers 15 residues. Between the trimmed V and J ends, which lost 1 base and 0 bases, there was a span of 8 bases.

This CDR3 reads CASSYRRTMNTEAFF. The CDR3 DNA reads as TGTGCCAGCAGTTATCGGCGGACCATGAACACTGAAGCTTTCTTT. This chain connects TRBV6-2 or TRBV6-3 to TRBJ1-1; D not certain. The CDR3 runs 15 residues. V shed 3 bases and J shed 0 bases, with 11 bases lying between them. Looked up from germline, CDR1 is MNHEY and CDR2 is SVGEGT.

The rearrangement joins TRBV5-4 to TRBJ2-1; D remains unclear. Germline-derived CDR1 and CDR2 are SGHNT and YYREEE (reference sequence). Trimming stripped 0 bases from V and 5 bases from J, with 6 bases between. The CDR3 is 13 amino acids. CDR3 region: CASSLGPDNEQFF. In DNA, the CDR3 is TGTGCCAGCAGCTTGGGACCAGACAATGAGCAGTTCTTC.

This chain uses TRBV6-8 with TRBJ1-1; D is unresolved. The germline V gene has CDR1 MNHGY and CDR2 SAAAGT. The V and J ends lost 3 bases and 5 bases respectively, with 19 bases between them. The CDR3 spans 16 residues. In DNA, the CDR3 is TGTGCCAGCAGTTATCGTCGTTTTACGGGAGGTACTGAAGCTTTCTTT. This codes for CASSYRRFTGGTEAFF.

This chain links TRBV19 with TRBJ2-1; 11 nucleotides align to TRBD1. After removal of 0 bases from V and 9 bases from J, the junction contained 7 bases not matched to a gene. Germline CDR1 LNHDA, CDR2 SQIVND (reference sequence). CDR3 length: 16 residues. CDR3 bases: TGTGCCAGTAGTATAGAGGGACAGGGGGGAAGTGGTGAGCAGTTCTTC. Protein product: CASSIEGQGGSGEQFF. Together with reference TRBV19 and TRBJ2-1, the CDR3 gives the full variable domain: DGGITQSPKYLFRKEGQNVTLSCEQNLNHDAMYWYRQDPGQGLRLIYYSQIVNDFQKGDIAEGYSVSREKKESFPLTVTSAQKNPTAFYLCASSIEGQGGSGEQFFGPGTRLTVL.

This chain joins TRBV19 and TRBJ2-3; D is ambiguous. The CDR3 is 15 amino acids. The V gene lost 4 bases and the J gene lost 0 bases, with 11 bases spanning the gap. Germline V gives CDR1 LNHDA, CDR2 SQIVND (reference sequence). The CDR3 coding sequence is TGTGCCAGTAGTACCACCGGGCTCAGCACAGATACGCAGTATTTT. Translation: CASSTTGLSTDTQYF.

This clonotype showed up many times. The chain has TRBV7-2 and TRBJ1-3; D is perhaps TRBD1 (6 bases). CDR1 is SGHTA and CDR2 is FQGNSA in the germline V gene. V shed 2 bases and J shed 14 bases, with 13 bases lying between them. This CDR3 is 12 amino acids long. The CDR3 DNA follows: TGTGCCAGCAGCTTATCGGGGGGGCCTGTATATTTT. It specifies CASSLSGGPVYF.

This clonotype was picked up many times. The rearrangement joins TRBV5-5 to TRBJ2-1, with D possibly TRBD2 on 5 matching bases. CDR3 length: 16 amino acids. Trimming took 0 bases from V and 0 from J, leaving 10 bases between them. Germline CDR1 reads SGHKS; CDR2 reads YYEKEE (reference sequence). The CDR3 sequence is CASSLEDWSSYNEQFF. The CDR3 DNA reads TGTGCCAGCAGCTTGGAGGACTGGAGCTCCTACAATGAGCAGTTCTTC. Drawing the rest from reference TRBV5-5 and TRBJ2-1, the complete variable domain is DAGVTQSPTHLIKTRGQQVTLRCSPISGHKSVSWYQQVLGQGPQFIFQYYEKEERGRGNFPDRFSARQFPNYSSELNVNALLLGDSALYLCASSLEDWSSYNEQFFGPGTRLTVL.

V and J are TRBV6-6 and TRBJ2-1; D gene uncertain. CDR3 length: 12 residues. The V end was cut by 2 bases, the J end by 9 bases, with 8 bases between. Per germline, CDR1 MNHNY and CDR2 SVGAGI (reference sequence). Here the CDR3 DNA reads TGTGCCAGCAGTTACGTCACAATTGAGCAGTTCTTC. Its translation is CASSYVTIEQFF.

The chain couples TRBV19 to TRBJ2-3; 10 bases line up with TRBD2. Looked up from germline, CDR1 is LNHDA and CDR2 is SQIVND (reference sequence). CDR3 length equals 14 residues. V shed 7 bases, J shed 2 bases, and the junction held 3 bases outside the gene matches. CDR3 sequence (DNA): TGTGCCAGTACTAGCGGGAGTTACACAGATACGCAGTATTTT. Its translation is CASTSGSYTDTQYF.

V gene TRBV6-1 combines with J gene TRBJ2-3, with 13 bases aligning to TRBD2. V dropped 6 bases and J dropped 3; count of bases not matched to a gene: 3. The V gene's germline CDR1 is MNHNS and CDR2 SASEGT. This CDR3 is built from 15 residues. The CDR3 reads CASRRTSGSTDTQYF. CDR3 bases: TGTGCCAGCAGAAGGACTAGCGGGAGTACAGATACGCAGTATTTT.

The chain joins TRBV6-2 or TRBV6-3 to TRBJ2-4; no definite D call. The length of the CDR3 is 17 residues. From germline, CDR1 is MNHEY and CDR2 SVGEGT. V lost 0 bases and J lost 1, with 13 bases in between. The CDR3 DNA sequence: TGTGCCAGCAGTTACTCGACGGCTTGGCGGGCCAAAAACATTCAGTACTTC. It yields the protein CASSYSTAWRAKNIQYF.

The gene calls are TRBV12-3 or TRBV12-4 and TRBJ1-6, with a weak D call TRBD1 (5 bases). The V and J ends lost 7 bases and 12 bases respectively, with 19 bases between them. The length of the CDR3 is 14 residues. CDR3 sequence: CASNSQGVRGPLHF. The CDR3 DNA is TGTGCCAGCAATTCGCAGGGTGTGCGGGGACCCCTCCACTTT.

The V gene is TRBV6-2 or TRBV6-3, the J gene TRBJ2-7, with TRBD1 matching over 12 bases. The V segment lost 7 bases and the J segment 2 bases; nucleotides outside the gene matches: 3. Germline V gene data show CDR1 as MNHEY and CDR2 as SVGEGT. This CDR3 has 14 residues. CDR3: CASKGQGATYEQYF. The CDR3 nucleotides read TGTGCCAGCAAGGGACAGGGGGCAACCTACGAGCAGTACTTC.

This clonotype was seen at least ten times. The genes are TRBV6-1 and TRBJ2-7; the D gene is possibly TRBD1 (6 bases). The CDR3 runs 17 residues. From germline, CDR1 is MNHNS and CDR2 SASEGT. V was cut by 6 bases and J by 4 bases, with 25 bases left in between. In nucleotides, the CDR3 is TGTGCCAGCAGAGCAGAGTCTACAGGGTTGCGGCCTTACGAGCAGTACTTC. Its protein is CASRAESTGLRPYEQYF.

In this sample, this clonotype turned up a few times. The V gene is TRBV7-9, the J gene TRBJ1-2, with no clear D. Trimming stripped 5 bases from V and 5 bases from J, with 15 bases between. The CDR3 runs 14 residues. From germline, CDR1 is SEHNR and CDR2 FQNEAQ (reference sequence). Here the CDR3 reads CASSPHSGDYGYTF. CDR3 bases: TGTGCCAGCAGCCCACACAGCGGAGATTATGGCTACACCTTC.

The rearrangement joins TRBV20-1 to TRBJ2-5, with 9 nucleotides matching TRBD1. With V trimmed by 5 bases and J by 5 bases, 9 bases remained unmatched. The CDR3 has 14 amino acids. The germline V gene encodes CDR1 DFQATT and CDR2 SNEGSKA (reference sequence). The CDR3 coding sequence is TGCAGTGCTTTGCCCGGGACAGGGTACGAGACCCAGTACTTC. Translating it yields CSALPGTGYETQYF.